The 23 T cell receptor beta chains given below trace back to one sample, sequenced in a study of T cell changes during pregnancy in multiple sclerosis. Measured with immunoSEQ multiplex PCR; TCRdb has only the in-frame clones, and not every one. The table records around 80,000 clones, just over 90% of them present only once. The sample was peripheral blood, taken before pregnancy. The source is a female donor with multiple sclerosis, enrolled in a pregnancy study.

The gene calls are TRBV18 and TRBJ2-7; possible D gene TRBD1, 6 bases. The CDR3 contains 13 residues. Trimming took 6 bases from V and 1 from J, leaving 10 bases between them. Germline CDR1 and CDR2: KGHSH and LQKENI. The CDR3 DNA reads TGTGCCAGCTCCCCCGGACAGTCCTACGAGCAGTACTTC. It codes for CASSPGQSYEQYF.

The gene calls are TRBV16 and TRBJ2-7; 12 bases align to TRBD1. Germline assignment: CDR1 KGHSY and CDR2 FQNENV. With 0 bases clipped from V and 7 bases from J, the junction kept 4 bases outside the gene matches. This CDR3 has 15 amino acids. CDR3: CASSQSGTGGGEQYF. The CDR3 DNA reads as TGTGCCAGCAGCCAATCCGGGACAGGGGGCGGTGAGCAGTACTTC.

The CDR3 spells CATSRETGGETQYF. The CDR3 region has the DNA TGTGCCACCAGCAGAGAAACGGGGGGAGAGACCCAGTACTTC. The chain couples TRBV15 to TRBJ2-5; 7 bases are a match to TRBD2. CDR1 LNHNV and CDR2 YYDKDF come from the germline V gene (reference sequence). Trimming at V came to 0 bases and at J to 4 bases, leaving 2 bases not matched to a gene. The CDR3 spans 14 residues.

The chain uses TRBV19 and TRBJ2-2; 8 positions match TRBD2. The CDR3 contains 16 residues. V shed 3 bases, J shed 5 bases, and the junction held 8 bases outside the gene matches. Germline CDR1 is LNHDA and CDR2 is SQIVND (reference sequence). CDR3 amino acids: CASSIDAGGRTGELFF. CDR3 nucleotide sequence: TGTGCCAGTAGTATTGACGCGGGGGGAAGGACCGGGGAGCTGTTTTTT.

The chain employs TRBV2 and TRBJ1-4; the D is unclear. Trimming pared 6 bases from V and 1 base from J, leaving 6 bases between. There are 13 residues in the CDR3. CDR1 and CDR2 from the germline V gene are SNHLY and FYNNEI. The CDR3 region has the DNA TGTGCCAGCAGCCTACTAACTAATGAAAAACTGTTTTTT. Translated, it gives CASSLLTNEKLFF. Supplemented by reference TRBV2 and TRBJ1-4, the full variable domain reads EPEVTQTPSHQVTQMGQEVILRCVPISNHLYFYWYRQILGQKVEFLVSFYNNEISEKSEIFDDQFSVERPDGSNFTLKIRSTKLEDSAMYFCASSLLTNEKLFFGSGTQLSVL.

This chain links TRBV6-1 with TRBJ2-2; unclear D gene. CDR3 length equals 14 residues. Trimming removed 3 bases from V and 7 bases from J, with 12 bases in between. The germline V gene encodes CDR1 MNHNS and CDR2 SASEGT. CDR3 sequence reads: CASSDQFPYGELFF. The CDR3 region has the DNA TGTGCCAGCAGTGACCAGTTCCCTTACGGGGAGCTGTTTTTT.

This rearrangement joins TRBV5-4 to TRBJ2-5, with TRBD1 identical over 11 bases. V gave up 3 bases and J gave up 4 bases; unmatched junction bases: 2. The CDR3 has 14 residues. Per germline, CDR1 SGHNT and CDR2 YYREEE (reference sequence). The CDR3 bases are TGTGCCAGCAGCTGGACAGGGGGCTTAGAGACCCAGTACTTC. It yields the protein CASSWTGGLETQYF.

This clone has a handful of counts. Other DNA sequences within the sample encode an identical CDR3. The CDR3 spells CASSELAGGQETQYF. The CDR3 DNA reads TGTGCCAGCAGTGAACTAGCGGGGGGCCAAGAGACCCAGTACTTC. The genes are TRBV6-1 and TRBJ2-5; 11 bases fit TRBD2. Germline lookup yields CDR1 MNHNS and CDR2 SASEGT. V lost 2 bases, J lost 1 base, and 0 bases stayed unmatched. The CDR3 extends over 15 amino acids.

This sequence joins TRBV11-2 and TRBJ1-1; 7 bases agree with TRBD1. CDR3 length: 15 amino acids. V lost 5 bases to trimming and J lost 3 bases; unmatched junction nucleotides: 9. CDR1 is SGHAT, CDR2 FQNNGV, per germline. CDR3 bases: TGTGCCAGCAGCCAATCGGACAGGAGCGACACTGAAGCTTTCTTT. Residues: CASSQSDRSDTEAFF.

The V gene is TRBV5-6, the J gene TRBJ1-6; the D gene is possibly TRBD1 (6 bases). The CDR3 has 12 residues. The germline gives CDR1 SGHDT, CDR2 YYEEEE. The ends were cut back, 5 bases at V and 13 bases at J, with 13 bases in the middle. CDR3 region: CASSYQGWPLHF. The CDR3 DNA reads TGTGCCAGCAGTTATCAGGGGTGGCCCCTCCACTTT. The whole variable domain, filled in from reference TRBV5-6 and TRBJ1-6, reads DAGVTQSPTHLIKTRGQQVTLRCSPKSGHDTVSWYQQALGQGPQFIFQYYEEEERQRGNFPDRFSGHQFPNYSSELNVNALLLGDSALYLCASSYQGWPLHFGNGTRLTVT.

The rearrangement uses TRBV30 and TRBJ1-6; 7 nucleotides match TRBD1. CDR1 and CDR2 (germline): GTSNPN, SVGIG (reference sequence). There are 15 residues in the CDR3. V gave up 3 bases and J gave up 9 bases; unmatched junction bases: 11. CDR3 sequence (DNA): TGTGCCTGGAGCAATAACAGGGGCCCGGTTTCACCCCTCCACTTT. Amino acid sequence: CAWSNNRGPVSPLHF.

V and J are TRBV15 and TRBJ2-3, with D perhaps matching TRBD2 (6 bases). Per the germline V gene, CDR1 is LNHNV and CDR2 is YYDKDF (reference sequence). V was pared by 6 bases and J by 1 base, with 14 bases between. The CDR3 totals 15 residues. This chain's CDR3 is CATRIDGGGTDTQYF. CDR3 in DNA: TGTGCCACCAGGATCGACGGGGGTGGCACAGATACGCAGTATTTT. Looking up the rest from reference TRBV15 and TRBJ2-3 gives the full variable domain: DAMVIQNPRYQVTQFGKPVTLSCSQTLNHNVMYWYQQKSSQAPKLLFHYYDKDFNNEADTPDNFQSRRPNTSFCFLDIRSPGLGDTAMYLCATRIDGGGTDTQYFGPGTRLTVL.

The chain uses TRBV9 and TRBJ2-5, with D possibly being TRBD2 (7 bases). CDR3 size: 14 residues. In germline, CDR1 is SGDLS, CDR2 YYNGEE. Trimming pared 7 bases from V and 6 bases from J, leaving 19 bases between. CDR3 DNA sequence: TGTGCCAGCGGGGAGGGGGGCCGGGGCCAGACCCAGTACTTC. It yields the protein CASGEGGRGQTQYF.

V and J are TRBV19 and TRBJ2-1; possibly TRBD1 for D (5 bases). The germline V and J ends were trimmed by 2 bases and 7 bases, with 12 bases remaining between them. The CDR3 runs to 14 residues. Germline CDR1 LNHDA, CDR2 SQIVND (reference sequence). This CDR3 reads CASSILAGMNEQFF. Here the CDR3 DNA reads TGTGCCAGTAGTATATTGGCAGGGATGAATGAGCAGTTCTTC.

This rearrangement joins TRBV5-6 to TRBJ1-1, with D perhaps matching TRBD1 (5 bases). Trimming removed 0 bases at V and 6 bases at J, with 9 bases between. This CDR3 spans 13 amino acids. Germline V gene sequence: CDR1 SGHDT, CDR2 YYEEEE. The CDR3 here is CASSLAGPAEAFF. In DNA, the CDR3 is TGTGCCAGCAGCTTGGCAGGGCCCGCTGAAGCTTTCTTT.

J is TRBJ1-2 and V is TRBV29-1; no clear D gene. Germline assignment: CDR1 SQVTM and CDR2 ANQGSEA. The CDR3 contains 13 residues. Trimming removed 1 base from V and 4 bases from J, with 10 bases in between. As DNA, the CDR3 is TGCAGCGTTGAAGGGGAGACACTCTATGGCTACACCTTC. Protein sequence: CSVEGETLYGYTF. The entire variable domain, with the rest obtained from reference TRBV29-1 and TRBJ1-2, is as follows: SAVISQKPSRDICQRGTSLTIQCQVDSQVTMMFWYRQQPGQSLTLIATANQGSEATYESGFVIDKFPISRPNLTFSTLTVSNMSPEDSSIYLCSVEGETLYGYTFGSGTRLTVV.

A single count supports this clone. The chain combines TRBV5-1 with TRBJ1-2; TRBD1 matches 7 bases. This CDR3 is 12 amino acids long. Per germline, CDR1 SGHRS and CDR2 YFSETQ. The V gene end was trimmed by 7 bases and the J gene end by 8 bases; junction bases not matched to a gene: 8. The CDR3 loop is CASGTGDTGYTF. Written as DNA, the CDR3 is TGCGCCAGCGGTACAGGGGATACGGGCTACACCTTC.

The chain couples TRBV7-6 to TRBJ1-6, with D maybe TRBD1 (6 bases). V lost 1 base and J lost 5, with 18 bases in between. There are 18 residues in the CDR3. Germline V lookup: CDR1 SGHVS, CDR2 FNYEAQ. The CDR3 coding sequence is TGTGCCAGCAGCTTAGTATCATCAGGGCAGGGGCATAATTCACCCCTCCACTTT. As protein: CASSLVSSGQGHNSPLHF.

The rearrangement joins TRBV11-2 to TRBJ2-7, with 8 bases fitting TRBD1. The junction had 8 bases not matched to a gene; V was cut back by 3 bases and J by 4 bases. Germline assignment: CDR1 SGHAT and CDR2 FQNNGV. The CDR3 totals 15 residues. The CDR3 DNA is TGTGCCAGCAGCTTTGGCAGGGGGCAGCCGTACGAGCAGTACTTC. This sequence encodes CASSFGRGQPYEQYF.

The chain employs TRBV6-5 and TRBJ1-1; D possibly corresponds to TRBD1 (5 bases). Looked up from germline, CDR1 is MNHEY and CDR2 is SVGAGI. Trimming pared 2 bases from V and 5 bases from J, leaving 12 bases between. This CDR3 is built from 14 residues. CDR3 DNA sequence: TGTGCCAGCAGTTACGGGGGGTCGCTGACTGAAGCTTTCTTT. This sequence encodes CASSYGGSLTEAFF.

V usage is TRBV27 and J usage is TRBJ1-1; TRBD1 might be the D (5 bases). V was trimmed by 5 bases and J by 4 bases, leaving 14 bases between them. The germline V gene encodes CDR1 MNHEY and CDR2 SMNVEV (reference sequence). The CDR3 runs 14 residues. CDR3 region: CASSLGSGGTEAFF. CDR3 coding DNA: TGTGCCAGCAGTCTGGGTTCGGGGGGCACTGAAGCTTTCTTT.

The CDR3 DNA sequence: TGTGCCAGCAGTGAGGCGGGAAACATTCAGTACTTC. It codes for CASSEAGNIQYF. The V and J genes are TRBV6-1 and TRBJ2-4; perhaps TRBD2 as D (5 bases). Trimming took off 3 bases at V and 6 bases at J, with 6 bases between the two ends. CDR3 length equals 12 residues. Germline values: CDR1 MNHNS, CDR2 SASEGT.

This sequence joins TRBV7-2 and TRBJ2-1; 9 bases are a match to TRBD1. The CDR3 spans 15 residues. CDR1 and CDR2 (germline): SGHTA, FQGNSA. V shed 7 bases, J shed 6 bases, and the junction held 10 bases outside the gene matches. Here the CDR3 reads CASILTGGASNEQFF. CDR3 sequence (DNA): TGTGCCAGCATCCTAACAGGGGGCGCAAGCAATGAGCAGTTCTTC.